The clone carrying this TCR beta chain was detected many times. This record comes from a study of early T cells in non-severe SARS-CoV-2 infection. The CDR3 covers 16 residues. V shed 3 bases and J shed 9 bases, with 26 bases lying between them. Germline loops: CDR1 SQVTM, CDR2 ANQGSEA. The library protocol tagged individual cDNA molecules with unique molecular identifiers. TCRdb independently ran MiXCR on the 5' RACE reads; one entry per CDR3 protein. The table lists around 52,000 distinct CDR3 sequences, around 12% of them singletons. Source material: whole blood. The sequence was obtained from an adult who was a healthcare worker with PCR-confirmed SARS-CoV-2 infection or an uninfected control (not recorded which). J is TRBJ2-5 and V is TRBV29-1, with D perhaps matching TRBD1 or TRBD2 (5 bases each). As DNA, the CDR3 is TGCAGCGTTGACTCGGCCGGGGACGCCGCCTTAGGGGCCCAGTACTTC. Amino acids: CSVDSAGDAALGAQYF. Full variable domain (remainder filled in from reference TRBV29-1 and TRBJ2-5): SAVISQKPSRDICQRGTSLTIQCQVDSQVTMMFWYRQQPGQSLTLIATANQGSEATYESGFVIDKFPISRPNLTFSTLTVSNMSPEDSSIYLCSVDSAGDAALGAQYFGPGTRLLVL.